The entry that follows covers one T cell receptor beta chain sequence. The record originates from a study of T-cell reconstitution after alpha-beta-depleted transplantation in children. The germline gives CDR1 SQVTM, CDR2 ANQGSEA. V lost 4 bases to trimming and J lost 13 bases; unmatched junction nucleotides: 6. CDR3 size: 11 residues. Unique molecular identifiers were used in preparing the TCRbeta library. TCRdb fed the PCR reads into MiXCR, producing one record per CDR3 protein. The sample yields almost 600,000 distinct CDR3 sequences, approximately 30% seen once. The receptor comes from a boy younger than two with Wiskott-Aldrich syndrome, due to receive a stem cell transplant. The gene calls are TRBV29-1 and TRBJ2-1; 8 bases fit TRBD2. The starting material was PBMCs, obtained before TCRalphabeta/CD19-depleted stem cell transplant. CDR3 loop: CSVVTSGVQFF. CDR3 sequence (DNA): TGCAGCGTTGTTACTAGCGGAGTTCAGTTCTTC.